The subject of this entry is one T cell receptor (beta chain). Profiling relied on immunoSEQ multiplex PCR, and the TCRdb table lists in-frame clones only, not all of them. The sample carries 25,000 to 35,000 clones, 70% to 90% recorded once. The sample belongs to a study of blood T cell repertoires in COVID-19. This receptor was obtained from a human donor in a cohort sampled during active COVID-19. The donor label of this sample is uncertain. The sequencing input was peripheral blood.

Written as DNA, the CDR3 is TGCGCCAGCAGCCAAGATACTAGCGGGAGTGGTACAGATACGCAGTATTTT. It codes for CASSQDTSGSGTDTQYF. J is TRBJ2-3 and V is TRBV4-1; 11 bases match TRBD2. The CDR3 covers 17 residues. The trim removed 0 bases at V and 3 bases at J, leaving 5 bases unmatched. CDR1 is MGHRA, CDR2 YSYEKL, per germline.